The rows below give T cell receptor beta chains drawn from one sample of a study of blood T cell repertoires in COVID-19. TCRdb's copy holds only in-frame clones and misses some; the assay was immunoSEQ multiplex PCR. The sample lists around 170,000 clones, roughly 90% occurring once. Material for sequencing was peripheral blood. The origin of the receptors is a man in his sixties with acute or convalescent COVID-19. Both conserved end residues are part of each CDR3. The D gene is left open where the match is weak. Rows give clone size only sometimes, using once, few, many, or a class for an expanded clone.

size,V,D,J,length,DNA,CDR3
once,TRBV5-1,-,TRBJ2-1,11,TGCGCCAGCAGCTTGACGGTGGAGCAGTTCTTC,CASSLTVEQFF
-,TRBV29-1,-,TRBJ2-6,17,TGCAGCGCAACATCCGGACTCCTAGGGACTGGGGCCAACGTCCTGACTTTC,CSATSGLLGTGANVLTF
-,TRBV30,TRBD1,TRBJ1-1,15,TGTGCCTATTGCAGGGGGAGGCTAGTCGACACTGAAGCTTTCTTT,CAYCRGRLVDTEAFF
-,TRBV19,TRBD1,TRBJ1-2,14,TGTGCCAGTAGGGAGACAGGGTCCAACTATGGCTACACCTTC,CASRETGSNYGYTF
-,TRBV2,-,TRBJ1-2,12,TGTGCCAGCCGCCGGGCTAACTATGGCTACACCTTC,CASRRANYGYTF
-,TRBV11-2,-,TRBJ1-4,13,TGTGCCAGCAGCTTAACCCGACAGGCCTTCCTGTTTTTT,CASSLTRQAFLFF
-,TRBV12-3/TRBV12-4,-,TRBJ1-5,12,TGTGCCAGCAACTACGGCTATCAGCCCCAGCATTTT,CASNYGYQPQHF
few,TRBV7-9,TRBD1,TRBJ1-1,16,TGTGCCAGCGTGGCCAGGGGGCGCGGGAGGAACACTGAAGCTTTCTTT,CASVARGRGRNTEAFF
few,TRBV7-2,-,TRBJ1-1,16,TGTGCCAGCACCCAGCGGGGTGGGGTCCCTATCGCTGAAGCTTTCTTT,CASTQRGGVPIAEAFF
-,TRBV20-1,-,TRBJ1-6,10,TGCAGTGCTCAGTTCGGACAGAACCACTTT,CSAQFGQNHF
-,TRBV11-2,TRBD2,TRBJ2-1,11,TGTGCCAGCAGCTTAGGGACTAGCCGCTTCTTC,CASSLGTSRFF
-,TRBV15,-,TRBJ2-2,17,TGTGCCACCAGCAGAGAGACAGGACTAGTCATTACCGGGGAGCTGTTTTTT,CATSRETGLVITGELFF
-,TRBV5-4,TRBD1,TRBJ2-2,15,TGTGCCAGCAGCTCGAGGACAGGGTACACCGGGGAGCTGTTTTTT,CASSSRTGYTGELFF
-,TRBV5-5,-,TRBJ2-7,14,TGTGCCAGCAGCTCGACCGGAGGTTTTTACGAGCAGTACTTC,CASSSTGGFYEQYF
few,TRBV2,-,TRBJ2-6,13,TGTGCCAGTAGGACATCTGGGGCCAACGTCCTGACTTTC,CASRTSGANVLTF
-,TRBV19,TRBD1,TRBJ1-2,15,TGTGCCAGTAGTACGACAGGGTCAGGAGGGTATGGCTACACCTTC,CASSTTGSGGYGYTF